This TCR beta chain was found in a study of PD-1 blockade in classical Hodgkin lymphoma. This clone was seen only once. The antigen is not known. Study-wide results and limits: Some patients started nivolumab under 1 year after ASCT, and they were excluded.

Time point reported: cycle 4 day 1 (C4D1), after more than five weeks of nivolumab. Each patient relapsed following autologous stem cell transplantation, and prior brentuximab vedotin exposure differed. Measured with immunoSEQ multiplex PCR; TCRdb has only the in-frame clones, and not every one. The sample holds tens of thousands of clones; roughly 80% are singletons and the top ten take about an eighth. Germline CDR1 SGHRS, CDR2 YFSETQ. Trimming stripped 0 bases from V and 4 bases from J, with 14 bases between. The CDR3 is made up of 16 amino acids. The receptor comes from a human donor with classical Hodgkin lymphoma. This chain links TRBV5-1 with TRBJ2-1; D unclear. This specimen was peripheral blood mononuclear cells (PBMCs), taken before the fourth cycle of nivolumab. CDR3 sequence: CASSLAPPGLYNEQFF. For the CDR3, the DNA is TGCGCCAGCAGCTTGGCCCCTCCTGGGCTATACAATGAGCAGTTCTTC.